This T cell receptor beta chain appears in the sequencing data of a study of cytomegalovirus exposure and HLA in healthy donors (dated by TCRdb to about 2017). Looking at the study overall: An earlier analysis of approximately 550 of the donors reported roughly 300 Gb of sequence data and 100 million to 140 million unique TCR beta sequences from about 180 million T cells. An early release covering over 500 HLA-typed donors comprised approximately 290 gigabases of sequencing data and some 79 million unique TCR sequences. Of the roughly 400 genotyped donors, approximately 82% fell in the genetic ancestry cluster associated with self-reported Caucasian donors. The aim of the study was to test whether cataloging public T cell receptors could identify signatures of past pathogen exposure. The study profiled the T cell repertoires of under 700 subjects by immunosequencing and related them to cytomegalovirus serostatus. In addition to the first cohort of 650 to 750 subjects, a separate validation cohort of 130 or so different subjects was used. High-throughput TCR immunosequencing, statistical association of individual TCRs with disease status, and machine learning were combined to predict cytomegalovirus infection status. A later analysis re-examined previously published TCR beta repertoires from about 700 donors and added high-resolution HLA genotyping to investigate patterns of TCR occurrence. Rather than using new phenotypic data, the later analysis identified candidate immune exposures from TCR beta sequences and from how often those sequences occurred across donors. To decide whether each TCR beta V gene segment behaved as functional or pseudogenic, an earlier analysis of approximately 600 of the donors relied on high-throughput TCR beta sequencing. Donor age, sex, ethnicity and CMV serostatus were compiled alongside the repertoire data. A later genetic analysis used genome-wide SNP genotypes for about three fifths of the roughly 700 donors, treating that subset as a discovery cohort. Every discovery cohort repertoire had been produced on one sequencing platform. Class I and class II HLA loci were covered by the typing at four-digit resolution. The number of typed donors differed by locus: roughly 629-640 for A, B, C, DRB1 and DQB1; 500 to 550 for DQA1; some 610 for DPA1; and around 470 for DPB1. A handful of DR-DQ haplotypes were handled as single units for association and clustering because linkage in the cohort was strong. Among about 410 genotyped donors of the cohort, an average of about 220,000 unique TCR beta nucleotide sequences was sequenced per donor, of which about 19% were non-productive. The research as a whole found: Immune exposure information for the cohort was limited to CMV serostatus. The authors suggested that the approach could potentially be extended to other disease states and immunological phenotypes. In a later analysis, most CMV-associated TCR beta chains were found to appear HLA-restricted, with HLA associations seemingly driven largely by CMV exposure. In a later analysis, TCR association rates were found to vary across HLA loci, with the most associated TCRs seen for DRB1 alleles and the fewest for HLA-C alleles. Only TCR beta chains were sequenced in this cohort, and the absence of alpha or paired-chain data limited detectable features. When HLA alleles, especially DR and DQ, strongly co-occurred, TCR associations were difficult to assign to individual alleles. Because the 87-base-pair reads could not distinguish some IMGT-functional V segments, including TRBV6-2 and TRBV6-3, those segments were excluded. A total of roughly 160 TCR beta chains were listed by the study as associated with cytomegalovirus. In an earlier analysis of approximately 590 of the donors, most TCR beta V segments were observed in productive rearrangements about 87% or about 30% of the time, broadly matching IMGT annotations. In a later genetic analysis, fewer N-insertions in productive TCRs were reported among donors in an Asian-associated ancestry cluster than the approximately 710-donor mean. Because counts were too low, fewer than 20 rarely observed V segments, including chromosome 9 orphons, were excluded from the earlier analysis of 587 of the donors. Because HLA typing was unavailable for some donors at each locus, only the typed subset was used in association tests. A group of highly shared sequence variants was considered likely to be a technical artifact of the sequencing pipeline. In vitro tests confirmed that a few of the cytomegalovirus-associated TCR beta chains recognize cytomegalovirus antigens. Linkage disequilibrium might explain the correlated functional status among segregating V segments, but an unknown experimental factor could not be ruled out. In a later analysis, several top co-occurrence clusters were reported to appear linked to parvovirus B19, influenza, CMV and Epstein-Barr virus. Roughly uniform sequencing depth across donors was assumed in presence/absence analyses, although this assumption may not hold. A later genetic analysis associated a missense DCLRE1C variant with V-gene and J-gene trimming of TCR beta chains, and an independent cohort replicated the association. A further reported finding was that TCR beta sequences accurately predicted the HLA-A and HLA-B alleles for most subjects in the first cohort. At a false discovery rate of 0.05, a later analysis linked 15,000 to 20,000 TCR beta sequences to specific HLA alleles. In a later analysis, HLA-associated TCR beta chains showed more clonal expansion and lower generation probabilities than non-associated chains that were equally common. Across donors, most TCR sequences were observed very rarely, whereas some public TCRs were present in many individuals. The classifier was reported to diagnose cytomegalovirus status with high specificity and sensitivity in both the original cohort and the validation cohort.

The CDR3 holds 15 amino acids from the cysteine to the phenylalanine. The read is trimmed to its CDR3 DNA, 45 bases read in frame from base 1. As encoded in the germline V gene, CDR1 is SGDLS while CDR2 is YYNGEE. V gives up 4 bases and J gives up 2 bases, and the segment between their germline ends measures 12 bases. Receptor libraries were prepared by the immunoSEQ multiplex PCR assay. The multiplex PCR relied on a mix of 60 forward primers for TCR Vbeta segments and 13 reverse primers for TCR Jbeta segments. The CDR3 region of rearranged TCR beta genes was amplified from genomic DNA with a multiplex PCR assay. On the Illumina HiSeq System, the amplified TCR beta libraries were sequenced as 87-base-pair reads. Per the authors' processing: Across the 670 or so repertoires, a later analysis counted some 81 million unique TCR beta chains, approximately 10 million of which were shared by at least two donors. To remove PCR and sequencing errors, raw reads were error-corrected and collapsed into unique sequences using a nearest-neighbor algorithm that merged closely related sequences. Alignment of CDR3 sequences to IMGT reference sequences was used to assign V, D and J gene segments. For a sequence to be retained, a match of at least six nucleotides was required to both a V gene segment and a J gene segment. A rearrangement was called productive if the CDR3 had no stop codons and remained in frame with V and J, and every other rearrangement was called non-productive. Following IMGT convention, CDR3 was defined as the stretch from the second conserved V-encoded cysteine to the conserved J-encoded phenylalanine. The earlier analysis of fewer than 700 of the donors excluded sequences that lacked an unambiguous match to a single V gene segment. In an earlier analysis of around 600 of the donors, V segments were called functional above 56.7% productive rearrangements and were called segregating when the between-donor standard deviation exceeded 5%. A statistical classification framework was built for diagnosing cytomegalovirus status from the catalog of TCR beta chain sequences. A later analysis assigned V and J genes by comparing TCR nucleotide sequences with IMGT/GENE-DB human TR gene sequences. A later analysis assigned CDR3 sequences and most-parsimonious VDJ recombination scenarios with the TCRdist pipeline. In a later analysis, each TCR beta chain was defined by its CDR3 amino acid sequence together with its V-gene family, and reads without a unique V-gene family were excluded. To address suspected cross-contamination and a sequencing artifact, a later analysis removed under 600 highly shared, low-generation-probability nucleotide sequences. In a later analysis, a clonal expansion index was calculated for each public chain from normalized within-repertoire ranks of inferred template counts. In a later analysis, generation probabilities were computed with a VDJ recombination model fitted to out-of-frame rearrangements, and the resulting probabilities were checked against IGoR. A later analysis scored TCR-TCR, TCR-HLA and TCR-CMV co-occurrence with hypergeometric tests, applying a repertoire-size bias correction to TCR pairs. False discovery rates were estimated in a later analysis by permuting HLA or CMV assignments 20 times. In a later analysis, co-occurring TCRs were grouped with DBSCAN, and TCRdist sequence similarity was added when clustering was performed within HLA-allele-positive subsets. Co-occurrence clustering excluded repertoires with fewer than 30,000 or more than 120,000 public chains, plus five with anomalous nucleotide sharing. TCRdb limited this immuneACCESS table to in-frame rearrangements with V and J called. A share of clones is missing; checked studies link under half to unresolved V genes, and the rest is unexplained. V and J calls and clone size follow that table, whereas D and trimming were derived from the DNA. Within this sample are about 170,000 clones, with 65% to 85% of them counted one time only. The ten largest make up around 4.3% of the sample.

As regards this clone: Its antigen is not yet known. Base qualities are not recorded, but no much larger clone differs from it by a single base.

The cohort consisted of 650 to 700 healthy bone marrow donors. At the time of sampling, every cohort member was nominally healthy, though immune exposures that went unrecorded were likely present. The donor was CMV seropositive and belonged to the group of about 290 seropositive cohort members. A peripheral blood sample was collected from each donor, and TCR beta sequencing was performed on peripheral blood mononuclear cells. The Qiagen DNeasy Blood Extraction Kit was used to extract genomic DNA from the blood cell samples. This receptor was identified in a woman between 45 and 65 years old in good health and CMV-seropositive. The sample was PBMCs. Recombination connected TRBV9 to TRBJ2-2; TRBD2 is possibly the D segment (5 matching bases). The CDR3 region reads CASSNEGVNTGELFF. The bases read TGTGCCAGCAGCAACGAGGGAGTTAACACCGGGGAGCTGTTTTTT.